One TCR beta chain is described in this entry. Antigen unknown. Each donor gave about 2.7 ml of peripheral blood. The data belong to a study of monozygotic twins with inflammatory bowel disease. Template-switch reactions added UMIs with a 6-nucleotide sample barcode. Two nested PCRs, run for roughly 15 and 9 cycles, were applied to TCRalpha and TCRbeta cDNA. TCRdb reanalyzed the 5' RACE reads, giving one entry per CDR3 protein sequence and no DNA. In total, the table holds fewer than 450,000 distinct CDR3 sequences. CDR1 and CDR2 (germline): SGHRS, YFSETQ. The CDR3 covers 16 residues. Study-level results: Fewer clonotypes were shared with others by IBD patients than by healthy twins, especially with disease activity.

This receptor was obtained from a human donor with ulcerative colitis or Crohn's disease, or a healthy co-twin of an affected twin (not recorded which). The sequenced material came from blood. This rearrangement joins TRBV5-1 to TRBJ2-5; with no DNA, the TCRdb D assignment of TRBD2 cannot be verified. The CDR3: CASSLVSSGGQETQYF. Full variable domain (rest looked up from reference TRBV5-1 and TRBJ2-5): KAGVTQTPRYLIKTRGQQVTLSCSPISGHRSVSWYQQTPGQGLQFLFEYFSETQRNKGNFPGRFSGRQFSNSRSEMNVSTLELGDSALYLCASSLVSSGGQETQYFGPGTRLLVL.